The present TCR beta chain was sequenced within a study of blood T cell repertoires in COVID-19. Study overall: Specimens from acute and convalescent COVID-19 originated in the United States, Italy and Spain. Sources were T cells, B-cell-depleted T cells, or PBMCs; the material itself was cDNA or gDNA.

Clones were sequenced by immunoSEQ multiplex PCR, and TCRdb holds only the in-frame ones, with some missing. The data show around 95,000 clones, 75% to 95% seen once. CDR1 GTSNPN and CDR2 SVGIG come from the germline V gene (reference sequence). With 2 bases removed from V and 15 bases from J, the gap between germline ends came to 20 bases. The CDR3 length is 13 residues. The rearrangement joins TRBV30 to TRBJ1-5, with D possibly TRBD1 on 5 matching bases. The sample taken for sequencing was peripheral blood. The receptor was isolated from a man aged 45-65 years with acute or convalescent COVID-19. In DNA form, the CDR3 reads TGTGCCTGGAGTCTAATAAGGGGCGGGACTAGGCATTTT. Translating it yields CAWSLIRGGTRHF.